This note documents a single T cell receptor beta chain sequence. Its antigen is not known. Mismatch with germline at one junction end may stem from a read error. This sample was included in a study of cytotoxic CD8 clonotypes in ibrutinib-treated CLL. Points from the study as a whole: Public clonotypes were seen rarely and were contracted or stable on treatment.

The CDR3 totals 15 residues. The germline V gene has CDR1 SGHRS and CDR2 YFSETQ. Assay used: immunoSEQ multiplex PCR; TCRdb lists only in-frame clones, some missing. The sample shows roughly 130,000 clones, approximately 90% of them seen only once. TCR beta libraries used approximately 2.2 micrograms of DNA from cryopreserved PBMCs. This sequence originates from a human donor with chronic lymphocytic leukemia. The chain is built from TRBV5-1 and TRBJ2-6; D gene ambiguous. Sequencing was performed on PBMCs, taken after 12 months of ibrutinib treatment. The CDR3 coding sequence is TGCGCCAGCAGCCACGGGCCTCCTGGGTCCAACGTCCTGACTTTC. This gives the protein CASSHGPPGSNVLTF.